This TCR beta chain derives from a study of tumor-infiltrating lymphocytes in primary liver carcinoma. Germline V gene lookup returns CDR1 SGHAT and CDR2 FQNNGV. CDR3 size: 16 residues. Reverse transcription of around 500 ng total RNA with a constant-region primer produced TCR beta cDNA. Slightly modified ARM-PCR served as the procedure for the TCR beta libraries. These libraries came from three rounds of nested multiplex PCR. Each of the first two PCR rounds ran approximately 11 cycles with TRBV1-TRBV30 forward and C-beta reverse primers. TCRdb reprocessed the multiplex PCR reads via MiXCR and lists one record per CDR3 protein. Counted here are more than 85,000 distinct CDR3 sequences, roughly 80% occurring once; the ten biggest clones make up approximately 21%. The tissue used was unsorted bulk material of about 19-33 mg. RNA and DNA were co-extracted from it with the AllPrep DNA/RNA mini kit. Tumor samples all exceeded 80% viable tumor cells.

Of note for this clonotype: Compared with germline, one end of the junction differs, possibly owing to a read error.

The receptor's source is a man aged 35-49 years with primary liver carcinoma and hepatitis B virus infection. The sample consisted of liver tumor tissue from sampling region 3. Subset reported: tumor region T3, left-lateral pole. V gene TRBV11-2 combines with J gene TRBJ2-3; 7 nucleotides match TRBD2. The CDR3 DNA follows: TGTGCCAGCAGCTTCCCGGGACTATCGGGAGTGGATACGCACTATTTT. Its translation: CASSFPGLSGVDTHYF.